A selection of T cell receptor beta chains follows, all from one sample in a study of T cell repertoires in cytomegalovirus infection. TCRdb fed the reads into MiXCR, producing one record per CDR3 protein. This table has roughly 340,000 distinct CDR3 sequences, 25% to 35% appearing once. These receptors' targets are unknown. Source: cultured PBMCs, taken from culture after CMV antigen stimulation. These receptors all stem from a human donor in good health (CMV status not recorded). Some clones in this sample may be carry-over from other donors' samples. Each CDR3 is given with its conserved first and last residue. D genes are given only for firm matches. A clone size is listed for some rows: how often the clone was seen (once, few, many), or a class if it is expanded.

few,TRBJ2-2,.,TRBV5-1,CASSPGESTGELFF,TGCGCCAGCAGCCCCGGGGAGAGTACCGGGGAGCTGTTTTTT
few,TRBJ2-7,TRBD2,TRBV12-3/TRBV12-4,CASSLGLAGGSEQYF,TGTGCCAGCAGTTTAGGACTAGCGGGAGGGTCCGAGCAGTACTTC
few,TRBJ2-7,TRBD2,TRBV7-2,CASSSRAGLAFSYEQYF,TGTGCCAGCAGCTCCAGGGCGGGACTAGCGTTCTCCTACGAGCAGTACTTC
.,TRBJ2-3,TRBD1,TRBV7-9,CASSARQGAPEDTQYF,TGTGCCAGCAGCGCAAGACAGGGGGCCCCGGAGGATACGCAGTATTTT
many,TRBJ1-2,.,TRBV4-2,CATQQGSGYTF,TGTGCCACTCAACAGGGCTCTGGCTACACCTTC
.,TRBJ1-3,.,TRBV27,CASSPDTNSGNTIYF,TGTGCCAGCAGTCCAGACACCAACTCTGGAAACACCATATATTTT
.,TRBJ1-6,.,TRBV7-2,CASSLELGPLHF,TGTGCCAGCAGCTTAGAGCTGGGACCCCTCCACTTT
.,TRBJ1-2,.,TRBV4-1,CASSQGRGEGGYTF,TGCGCCAGCAGCCAAGGGCGAGGAGAGGGCGGCTACACCTTC
.,TRBJ1-1,.,TRBV5-4,CASSEDSRNTEAFF,TGTGCCAGCAGCGAGGACAGCAGGAACACTGAAGCTTTCTTT
.,TRBJ2-3,TRBD2,TRBV4-2,CASSPGLAAQGRDTQYF,TGTGCCAGCAGCCCAGGACTAGCGGCCCAAGGAAGGGATACGCAGTATTTT
.,TRBJ2-5,TRBD2,TRBV7-3,CASSLLAGRGRETQYF,TGTGCCAGCAGCTTACTAGCGGGGAGGGGAAGGGAGACCCAGTACTTC
.,TRBJ2-1,TRBD1,TRBV28,CASIPPWGTGGSNEQFF,TGTGCCAGCATCCCTCCCTGGGGGACAGGGGGCTCCAATGAGCAGTTCTTC
few,TRBJ1-4,.,TRBV27,CASSPGVGEKLFF,TGTGCCAGCAGTCCCGGGGTTGGTGAAAAACTGTTTTTT
many,TRBJ2-5,.,TRBV11-3,CASSPGLRETQYF,TGTGCCAGCAGCCCGGGACTGCGAGAGACCCAGTACTTC
.,TRBJ2-5,.,TRBV12-3/TRBV12-4,CASRRGPQETQYF,TGTGCCAGCAGGCGGGGCCCCCAAGAGACCCAGTACTTC
.,TRBJ2-7,.,TRBV7-8,CASSLSDRSSYEQYF,TGTGCCAGCAGCCTTAGTGACCGGTCTTCCTACGAGCAGTACTTC
.,TRBJ2-7,.,TRBV3-1,CASSPKGWAYEQYF,TGTGCCAGCAGCCCCAAGGGATGGGCCTACGAGCAGTACTTC
few,TRBJ2-3,.,TRBV12-3/TRBV12-4,CASSFPGPGTDTQYF,TGTGCCAGCAGTTTCCCGGGGCCAGGCACAGATACGCAGTATTTT
.,TRBJ1-1,.,TRBV7-8,CASSSRTRMNTEAFF,TGTGCCAGCAGCTCCCGGACGAGAATGAACACTGAAGCTTTCTTT
few,TRBJ2-2,.,TRBV11-1,CASGQTNTGELFF,TGTGCCAGCGGGCAGACCAACACCGGGGAGCTGTTTTTT